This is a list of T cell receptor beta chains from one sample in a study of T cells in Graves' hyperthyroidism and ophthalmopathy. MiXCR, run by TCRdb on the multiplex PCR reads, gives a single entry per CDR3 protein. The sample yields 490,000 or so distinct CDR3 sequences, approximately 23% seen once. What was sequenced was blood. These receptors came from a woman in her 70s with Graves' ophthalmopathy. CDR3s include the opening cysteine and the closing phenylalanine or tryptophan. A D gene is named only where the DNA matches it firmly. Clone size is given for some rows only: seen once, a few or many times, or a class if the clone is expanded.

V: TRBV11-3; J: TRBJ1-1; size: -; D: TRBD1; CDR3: CASSRGTVGGNTEAFF; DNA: TGTGCCAGCAGCCGGGGGACAGTGGGGGGGAACACTGAAGCTTTCTTT
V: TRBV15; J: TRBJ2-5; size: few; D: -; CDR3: CATSGGETQYF; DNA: TGTGCCACCAGCGGGGGGGAGACCCAGTACTTC
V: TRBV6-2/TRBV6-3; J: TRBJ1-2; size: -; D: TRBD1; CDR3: CASTEQGSIRGYTF; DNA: TGTGCCAGCACCGAACAGGGGTCGATTCGTGGCTACACCTTC
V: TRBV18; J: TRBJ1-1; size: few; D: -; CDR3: CASSPRAGDTEAFF; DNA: TGTGCCAGCTCACCACGCGCCGGGGACACTGAAGCTTTCTTT
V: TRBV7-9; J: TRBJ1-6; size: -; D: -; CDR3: CTSSLAQGMNSPLHF; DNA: TGTACCAGCAGCTTAGCGCAGGGGATGAATTCACCCCTCCACTTT
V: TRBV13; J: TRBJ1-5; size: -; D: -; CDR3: CASSQVDLISNQPQHF; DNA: TGCGCCAGCAGCCAAGTGGATCTGATTAGCAATCAGCCCCAGCATTTT
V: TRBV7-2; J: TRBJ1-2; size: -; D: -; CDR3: CASSPRFGSVMVYGYTF; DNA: TGTGCCAGCAGCCCACGTTTCGGGTCCGTGATGGTCTATGGCTACACCTTC
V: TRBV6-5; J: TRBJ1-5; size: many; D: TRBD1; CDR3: CASSSDRVNQPQHF; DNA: TGTGCCAGCAGTTCTGACAGGGTGAATCAGCCCCAGCATTTT
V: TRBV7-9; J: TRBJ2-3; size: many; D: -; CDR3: CASSRSTDTQYF; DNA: TGTGCCAGCAGCCGGTCCACAGATACGCAGTATTTT
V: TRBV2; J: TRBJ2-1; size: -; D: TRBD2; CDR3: CASSELRGVPEQFF; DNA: TGTGCCAGCAGTGAACTGCGGGGGGTCCCCGAGCAGTTCTTC
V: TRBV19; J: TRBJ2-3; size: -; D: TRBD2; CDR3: CATQTLQSVLAGGADTQYF; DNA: TGTGCCACCCAAACCCTTCAGTCCGTCCTAGCGGGAGGAGCAGATACGCAGTATTTT
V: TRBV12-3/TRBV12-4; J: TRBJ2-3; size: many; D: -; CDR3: CASSFTGGGSSDTQYF; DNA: TGTGCCAGCAGTTTTACGGGTGGGGGATCTTCAGATACGCAGTATTTT
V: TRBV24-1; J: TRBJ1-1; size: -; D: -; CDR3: CATSDSTGSDTEAFF; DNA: TGTGCCACCAGTGATTCGACGGGATCGGACACTGAAGCTTTCTTT
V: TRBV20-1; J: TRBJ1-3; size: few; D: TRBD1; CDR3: CSARVPGTVLSGNTIYF; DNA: TGCAGTGCTAGAGTTCCGGGGACAGTGCTCTCTGGAAACACCATATATTTT